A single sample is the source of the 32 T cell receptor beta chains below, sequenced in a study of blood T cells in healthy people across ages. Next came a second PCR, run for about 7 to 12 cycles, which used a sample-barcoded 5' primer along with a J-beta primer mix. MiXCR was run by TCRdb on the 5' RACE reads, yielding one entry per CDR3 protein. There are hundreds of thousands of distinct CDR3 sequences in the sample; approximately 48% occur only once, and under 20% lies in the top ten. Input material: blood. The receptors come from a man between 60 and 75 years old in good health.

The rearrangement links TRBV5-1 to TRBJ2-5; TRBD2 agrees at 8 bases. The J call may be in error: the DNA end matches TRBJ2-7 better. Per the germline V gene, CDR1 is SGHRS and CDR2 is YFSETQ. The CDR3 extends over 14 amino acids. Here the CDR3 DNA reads TGCGCCAGCAACGGGGGGGGCAACCCCTACGAGCAGTACTTC. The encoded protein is CASNGGGNPYEQYF.

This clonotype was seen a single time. DNA for the CDR3: TGCGCCAGCAGCTTGAACTATCTCGATCCCGGGGAGCTGTTTTTT. This encodes CASSLNYLDPGELFF. The chain carries TRBV5-1 and TRBJ2-2; the D is unclear. V shed 1 base and J shed 6 bases, with 13 bases lying between them. Germline-derived CDR1 and CDR2 are SGHRS and YFSETQ. This CDR3 contains 15 residues.

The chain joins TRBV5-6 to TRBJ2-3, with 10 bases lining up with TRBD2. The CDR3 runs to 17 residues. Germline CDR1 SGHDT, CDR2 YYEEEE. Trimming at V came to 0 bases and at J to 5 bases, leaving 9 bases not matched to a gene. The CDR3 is CASSLGSKVAGGDTQYF. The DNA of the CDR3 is TGTGCCAGCAGCTTGGGTTCCAAGGTAGCGGGGGGAGATACGCAGTATTTT.

The CDR3 reads CASSQIQYQPQHF. In DNA, the CDR3 is TGCGCCAGCAGCCAAATCCAGTATCAGCCCCAGCATTTT. The chain employs TRBV4-1 and TRBJ1-5; no definite D call. The ends were cut back, 2 bases at V and 5 bases at J, with 7 bases in the middle. The CDR3 has 13 amino acids. The germline gives CDR1 MGHRA, CDR2 YSYEKL.

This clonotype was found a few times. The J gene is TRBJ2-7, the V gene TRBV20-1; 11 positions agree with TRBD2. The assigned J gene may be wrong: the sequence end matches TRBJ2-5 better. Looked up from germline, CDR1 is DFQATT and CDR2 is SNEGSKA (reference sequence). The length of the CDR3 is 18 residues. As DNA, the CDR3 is TGCAGTGCTAGACCCTTAGCGGGGGGGCCGTTTTGGAGGGAGACCCAGTACTTC. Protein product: CSARPLAGGPFWRETQYF.

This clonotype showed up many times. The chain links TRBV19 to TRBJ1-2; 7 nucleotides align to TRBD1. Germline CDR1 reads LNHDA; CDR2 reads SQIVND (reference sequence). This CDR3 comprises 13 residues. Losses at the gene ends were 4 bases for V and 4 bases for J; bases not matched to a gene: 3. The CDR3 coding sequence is TGTGCCAGTAGTACCGACAGGGCCTATGGCTACACCTTC. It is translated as CASSTDRAYGYTF.

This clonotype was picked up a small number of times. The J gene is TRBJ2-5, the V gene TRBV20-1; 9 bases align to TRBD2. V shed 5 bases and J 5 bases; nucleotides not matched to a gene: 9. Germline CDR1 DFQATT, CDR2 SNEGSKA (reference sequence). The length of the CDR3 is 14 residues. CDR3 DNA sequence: TGCAGTGCTCCCCGTCTAGCGGGGCAGGAGACCCAGTACTTC. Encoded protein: CSAPRLAGQETQYF.

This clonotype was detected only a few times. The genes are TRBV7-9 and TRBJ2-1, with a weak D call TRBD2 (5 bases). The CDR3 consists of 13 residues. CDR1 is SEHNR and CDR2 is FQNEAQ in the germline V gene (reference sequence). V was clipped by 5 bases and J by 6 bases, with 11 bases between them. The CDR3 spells CASSPLGSNEQFF. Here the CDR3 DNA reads TGTGCCAGCAGCCCCTTAGGGAGCAATGAGCAGTTCTTC.

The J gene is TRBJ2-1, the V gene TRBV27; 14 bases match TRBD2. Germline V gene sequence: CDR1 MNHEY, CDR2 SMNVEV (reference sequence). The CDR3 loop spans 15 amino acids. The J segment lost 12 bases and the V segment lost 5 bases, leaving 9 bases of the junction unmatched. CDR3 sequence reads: CASSLRGTSGGRQFF. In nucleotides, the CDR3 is TGTGCCAGCAGTCTAAGGGGGACTAGCGGGGGTAGGCAGTTCTTC.

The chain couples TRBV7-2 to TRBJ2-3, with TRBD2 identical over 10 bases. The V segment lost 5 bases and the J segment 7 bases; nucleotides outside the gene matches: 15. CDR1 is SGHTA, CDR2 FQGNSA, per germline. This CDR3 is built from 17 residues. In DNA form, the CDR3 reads TGTGCCAGCAGCCCCGGAGGAGCGGGGGGGCAGAAAAATACGCAGTATTTT. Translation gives CASSPGGAGGQKNTQYF.

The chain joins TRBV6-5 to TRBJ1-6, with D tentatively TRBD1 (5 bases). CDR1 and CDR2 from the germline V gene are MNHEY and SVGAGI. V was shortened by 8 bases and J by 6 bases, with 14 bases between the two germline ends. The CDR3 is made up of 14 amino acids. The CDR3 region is CASRSQGGNSPLHF. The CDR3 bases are TGTGCCAGCCGCTCTCAGGGAGGTAATTCACCCCTCCACTTT.

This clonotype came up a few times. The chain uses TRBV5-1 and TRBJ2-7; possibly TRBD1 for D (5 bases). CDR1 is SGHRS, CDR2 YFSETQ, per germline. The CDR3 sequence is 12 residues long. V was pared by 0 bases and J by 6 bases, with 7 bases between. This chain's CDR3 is CASSLGTTEQYF. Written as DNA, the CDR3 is TGCGCCAGCAGCTTGGGGACAACCGAGCAGTACTTC.

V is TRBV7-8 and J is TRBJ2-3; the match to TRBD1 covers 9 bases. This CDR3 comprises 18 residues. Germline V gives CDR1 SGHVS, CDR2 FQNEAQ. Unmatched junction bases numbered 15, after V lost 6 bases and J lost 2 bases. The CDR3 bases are TGTGCCAGCAGACCAGACAGGGGGAGTCTGGGCTTCACAGATACGCAGTATTTT. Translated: CASRPDRGSLGFTDTQYF.

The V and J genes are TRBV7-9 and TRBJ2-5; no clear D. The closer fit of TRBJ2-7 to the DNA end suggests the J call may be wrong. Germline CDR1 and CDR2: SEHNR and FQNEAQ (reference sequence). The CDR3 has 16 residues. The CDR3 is CASSPPGWSLSYEQYF. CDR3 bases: TGTGCCAGCAGCCCCCCCGGTTGGTCCCTTTCCTACGAGCAGTACTTC.

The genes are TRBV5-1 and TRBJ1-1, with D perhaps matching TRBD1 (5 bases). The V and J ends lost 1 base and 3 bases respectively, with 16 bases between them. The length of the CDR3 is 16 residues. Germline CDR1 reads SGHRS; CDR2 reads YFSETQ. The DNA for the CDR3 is TGCGCCAGCAGCTTGATACAAGGGAGAGGGGACACTGAAGCTTTCTTT. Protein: CASSLIQGRGDTEAFF.

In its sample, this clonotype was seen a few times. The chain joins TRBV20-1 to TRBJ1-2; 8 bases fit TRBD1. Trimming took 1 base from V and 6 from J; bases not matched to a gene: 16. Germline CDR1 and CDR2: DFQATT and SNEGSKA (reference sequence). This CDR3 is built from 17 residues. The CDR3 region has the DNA TGCAGTGCTAGAGCCGAGACAGGGGAGCTTCCCGGTCATGGCTACACCTTC. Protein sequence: CSARAETGELPGHGYTF.

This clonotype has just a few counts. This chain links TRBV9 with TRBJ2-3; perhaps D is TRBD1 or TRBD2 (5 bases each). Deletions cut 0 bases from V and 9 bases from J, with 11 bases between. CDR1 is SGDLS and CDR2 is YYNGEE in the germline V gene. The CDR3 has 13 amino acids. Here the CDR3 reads CASSVEFGDTQYF. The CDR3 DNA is TGTGCCAGCAGCGTAGAGTTCGGGGACACGCAGTATTTT.

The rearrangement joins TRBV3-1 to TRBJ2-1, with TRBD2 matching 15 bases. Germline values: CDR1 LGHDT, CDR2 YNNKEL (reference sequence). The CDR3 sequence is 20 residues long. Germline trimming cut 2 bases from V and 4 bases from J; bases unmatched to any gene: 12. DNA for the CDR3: TGTGCCAGCAGCCAACCTGAACTTGGACTAGCGGGGGGGCGTTACAATGAGCAGTTCTTC. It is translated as CASSQPELGLAGGRYNEQFF.

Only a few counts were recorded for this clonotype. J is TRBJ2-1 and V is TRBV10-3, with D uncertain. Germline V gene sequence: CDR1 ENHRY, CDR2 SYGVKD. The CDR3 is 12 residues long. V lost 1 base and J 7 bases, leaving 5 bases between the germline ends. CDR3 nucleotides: TGTGCCATCAGTGAGTTACCTAATGAGCAGTTCTTC. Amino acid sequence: CAISELPNEQFF.

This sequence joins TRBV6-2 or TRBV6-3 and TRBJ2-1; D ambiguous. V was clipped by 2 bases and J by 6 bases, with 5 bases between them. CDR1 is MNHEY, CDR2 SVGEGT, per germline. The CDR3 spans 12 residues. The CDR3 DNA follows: TGTGCCAGCAGTTACGCCGCCAATGAGCAGTTCTTC. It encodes CASSYAANEQFF.

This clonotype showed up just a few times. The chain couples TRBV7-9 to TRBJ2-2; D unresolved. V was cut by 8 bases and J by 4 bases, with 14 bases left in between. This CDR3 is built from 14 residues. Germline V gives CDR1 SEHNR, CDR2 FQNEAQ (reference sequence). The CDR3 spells CASSLTYSTGELFF. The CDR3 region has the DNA TGTGCCAGCTCCCTTACTTATAGCACCGGGGAGCTGTTTTTT.

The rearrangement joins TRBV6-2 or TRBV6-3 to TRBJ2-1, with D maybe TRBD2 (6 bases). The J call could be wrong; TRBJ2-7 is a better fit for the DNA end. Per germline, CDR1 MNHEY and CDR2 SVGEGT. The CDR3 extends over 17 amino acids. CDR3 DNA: TGTGCCAGCAGTTACTCTCGTGCAGGGAGGTCCTACAATGAGCAGTACTTC. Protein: CASSYSRAGRSYNEQYF.

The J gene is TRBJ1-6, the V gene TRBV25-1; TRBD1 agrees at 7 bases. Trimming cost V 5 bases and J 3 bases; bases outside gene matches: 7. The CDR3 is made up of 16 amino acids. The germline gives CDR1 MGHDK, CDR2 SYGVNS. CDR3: CASSPAGGLYNSPLHF. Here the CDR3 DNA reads TGTGCCAGCAGTCCGGCAGGGGGTCTCTATAATTCACCCCTCCACTTT.

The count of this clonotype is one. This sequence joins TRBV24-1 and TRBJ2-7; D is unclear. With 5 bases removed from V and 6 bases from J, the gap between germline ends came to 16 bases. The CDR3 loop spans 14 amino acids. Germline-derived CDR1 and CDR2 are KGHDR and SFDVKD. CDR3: CATSVGFGSGEQYF. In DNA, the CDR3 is TGTGCCACCAGTGTAGGGTTTGGGTCCGGCGAGCAGTACTTC.

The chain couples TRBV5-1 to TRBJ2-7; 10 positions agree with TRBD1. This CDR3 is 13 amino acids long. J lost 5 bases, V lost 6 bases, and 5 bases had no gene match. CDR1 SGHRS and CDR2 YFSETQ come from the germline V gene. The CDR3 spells CASNRQGAHEQYF. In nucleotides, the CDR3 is TGCGCCAGCAATAGACAGGGGGCCCACGAGCAGTACTTC.

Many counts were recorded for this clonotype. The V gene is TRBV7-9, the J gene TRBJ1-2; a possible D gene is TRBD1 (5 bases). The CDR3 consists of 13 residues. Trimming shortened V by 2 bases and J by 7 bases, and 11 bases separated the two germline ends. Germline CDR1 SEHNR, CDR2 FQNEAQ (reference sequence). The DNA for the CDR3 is TGTGCCAGCAGCTTAATGGGGGGTAGTGGCTACACCTTC. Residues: CASSLMGGSGYTF.

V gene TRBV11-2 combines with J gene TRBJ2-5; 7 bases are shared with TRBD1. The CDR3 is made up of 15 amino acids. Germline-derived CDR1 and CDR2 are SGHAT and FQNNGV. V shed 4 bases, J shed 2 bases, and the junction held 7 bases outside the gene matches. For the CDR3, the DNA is TGTGCCAGCAGCTCCCGGGACAGAAAACAAGAGACCCAGTACTTC. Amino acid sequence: CASSSRDRKQETQYF.

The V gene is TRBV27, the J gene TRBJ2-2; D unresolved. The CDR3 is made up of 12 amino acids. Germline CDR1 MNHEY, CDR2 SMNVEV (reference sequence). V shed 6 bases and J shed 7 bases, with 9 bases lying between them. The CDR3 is CASSLTSGELFF. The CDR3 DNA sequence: TGTGCCAGCAGCCTTACCAGCGGGGAGCTGTTTTTT.

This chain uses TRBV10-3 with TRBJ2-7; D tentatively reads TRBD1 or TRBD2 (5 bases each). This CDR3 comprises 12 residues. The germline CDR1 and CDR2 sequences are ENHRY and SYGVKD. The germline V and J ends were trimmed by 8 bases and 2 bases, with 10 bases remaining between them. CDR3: CAIRDGAYEQYF. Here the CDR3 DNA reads TGTGCCATCCGGGACGGGGCCTACGAGCAGTACTTC.

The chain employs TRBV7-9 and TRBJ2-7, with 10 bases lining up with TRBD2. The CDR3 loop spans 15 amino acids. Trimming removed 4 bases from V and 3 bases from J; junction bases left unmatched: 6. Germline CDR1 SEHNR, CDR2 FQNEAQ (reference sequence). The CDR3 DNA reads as TGTGCCAGCAGCTCAGGAGCGGGGGGGAACTACGAGCAGTACTTC. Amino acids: CASSSGAGGNYEQYF. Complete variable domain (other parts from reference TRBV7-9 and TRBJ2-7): DTGVSQNPRHKITKRGQNVTFRCDPISEHNRLYWYRQTLGQGPEFLTYFQNEAQLEKSRLLSDRFSAERPKGSFSTLEIQRTEQGDSAMYLCASSSGAGGNYEQYFGPGTRLTVT.

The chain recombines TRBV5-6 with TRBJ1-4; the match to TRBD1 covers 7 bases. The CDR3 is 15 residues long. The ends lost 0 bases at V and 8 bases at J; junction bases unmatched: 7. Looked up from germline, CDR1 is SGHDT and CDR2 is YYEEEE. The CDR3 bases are TGTGCCAGCAGCTTGGCTCAACAGGGGCGGGAAAAACTGTTTTTT. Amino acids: CASSLAQQGREKLFF.

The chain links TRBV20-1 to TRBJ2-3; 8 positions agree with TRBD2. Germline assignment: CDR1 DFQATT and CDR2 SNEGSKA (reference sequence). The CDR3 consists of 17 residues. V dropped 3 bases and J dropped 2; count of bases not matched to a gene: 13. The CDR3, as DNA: TGCAGTGCTAGCCTCGGGGGGGCCTGGGGTCCCACAGATACGCAGTATTTT. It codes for CSASLGGAWGPTDTQYF.